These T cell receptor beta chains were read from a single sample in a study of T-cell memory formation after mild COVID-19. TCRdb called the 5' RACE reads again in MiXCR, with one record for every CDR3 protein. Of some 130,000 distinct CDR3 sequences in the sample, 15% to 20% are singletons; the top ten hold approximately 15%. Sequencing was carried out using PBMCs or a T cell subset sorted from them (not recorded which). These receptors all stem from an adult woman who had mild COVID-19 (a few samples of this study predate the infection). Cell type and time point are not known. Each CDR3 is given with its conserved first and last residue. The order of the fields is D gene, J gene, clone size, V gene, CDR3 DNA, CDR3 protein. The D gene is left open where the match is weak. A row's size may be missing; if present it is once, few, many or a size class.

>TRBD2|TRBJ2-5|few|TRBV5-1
TGCGCCAGCAGCTTGGTATTGATGGCCGCTAGCGGGGGCCAAGAGACCCAGTACTTC
CASSLVLMAASGGQETQYF
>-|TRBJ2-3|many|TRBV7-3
TGTGCCAGCAGCACCGGTGGGAACACAGATACGCAGTATTTT
CASSTGGNTDTQYF
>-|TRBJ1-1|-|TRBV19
TGTGCCAGCGCGTTAGGGAGGGGTGCCGAAGCTTTCTTT
CASALGRGAEAFF
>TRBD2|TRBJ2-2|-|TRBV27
TGTGCCAGCAGTTCCAGCGGGAGGACGAACACCGGGGAGCTGTTTTTT
CASSSSGRTNTGELFF
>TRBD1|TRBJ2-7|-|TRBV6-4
TGTGCCATTCCCCTGCCGGGACAGAGCTCCTACGAGCAGTACTTC
CAIPLPGQSSYEQYF
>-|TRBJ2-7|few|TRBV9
TGTGCCAGCAGCGTAGGCGCAGGGTGGACCTACGAGCAGTACTTC
CASSVGAGWTYEQYF
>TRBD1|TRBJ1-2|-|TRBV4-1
TGCGCCAGCAGCCAGATAGACAGGGCGGGCTATGGCTACACCTTC
CASSQIDRAGYGYTF
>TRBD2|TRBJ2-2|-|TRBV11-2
TGTGCCAGCAGCTCGGTTGGCGGGGGGGCGAACACCGGGGAGCTGTTTTTT
CASSSVGGGANTGELFF
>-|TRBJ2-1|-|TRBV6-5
TGTGCCAGCAGTTACGGGGGCCAGGGCCCCTACAATGAGCAGTTCTTC
CASSYGGQGPYNEQFF
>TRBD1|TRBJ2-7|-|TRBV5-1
TGCGCCAGCAGCTCCGGGACAGGGTCTTATCACGAGCAGTACTTC
CASSSGTGSYHEQYF